The 30 T cell receptor beta chains below come from one sample, sequenced in a study of circulating CD8 cells and anti-PD-1 response in melanoma. The QIAseq Immune Repertoire TCR panel built the libraries from roughly 16 ng of total RNA. TCRdb used MiXCR to reprocess the reads, holding one entry per CDR3 protein. The table includes about 520 distinct CDR3 sequences, about a tenth detected once. Sorting of live CD3+CD8+TCRalphabeta+ cells by PD-1 and/or TIGIT gave four subsets. Sequences were derived from CD8+ T cells from PBMCs, sampled at baseline or after one month of anti-PD-1 therapy (not recorded which). The receptors originated from a human donor with melanoma.

The rearrangement joins TRBV27 to TRBJ2-5, with TRBD2 matching 7 bases. Germline V gene lookup returns CDR1 MNHEY and CDR2 SMNVEV (reference sequence). Trimming removed 6 bases from V and 5 bases from J; junction bases left unmatched: 9. The CDR3 is made up of 14 amino acids. Written as DNA, the CDR3 is TGTGCCAGCAGCCAATCCCCCGGGGGGGAGACCCAGTACTTC. Encoded protein: CASSQSPGGETQYF.

This clonotype is judged large (0.1 to 1%). This chain connects TRBV29-1 to TRBJ2-7; D possibly corresponds to TRBD2 (5 bases). CDR1 and CDR2 (germline): SQVTM, ANQGSEA. This CDR3 comprises 13 residues. V gave up 4 bases and J gave up 0 bases, with 10 bases separating them. CDR3 bases: TGCAGCGTTGGAGGCGGAGGCTCCTACGAGCAGTACTTC. It specifies CSVGGGGSYEQYF.

This clonotype is judged medium-sized. One end of the junction fails to match germline, which may point to a read error. The chain joins TRBV14 to TRBJ2-3; D might be TRBD1 (6 bases). The CDR3 loop spans 15 amino acids. Per germline, CDR1 SGHDN and CDR2 FVKESK. The DNA of the CDR3 is TGTGCCAGCAGCCGAGACAGGCTTAGCACAGATACGCAGTTTTTT. Encoded protein: CASSRDRLSTDTQFF.

This clonotype is medium-sized within its sample. This chain uses TRBV20-1 with TRBJ2-2; the match to TRBD1 covers 8 bases. The CDR3 has 15 residues. CDR1 is DFQATT and CDR2 is SNEGSKA in the germline V gene (reference sequence). After removal of 4 bases from V and 4 bases from J, the junction contained 8 bases not matched to a gene. The DNA of the CDR3 is TGCAGTGCTAATACCGGGACAGGTTTCACCGGGGAGCTGTTTTTT. Its translation is CSANTGTGFTGELFF.

This clonotype is medium-sized within its sample. The gene calls are TRBV12-3 or TRBV12-4 and TRBJ2-1; D is possibly TRBD1 (6 bases). V lost 1 base, J lost 1 base, and 8 bases lay in between. The length of the CDR3 is 15 residues. For the CDR3, the DNA is TGTGCCAGCAGTTTAGTCGGACAGTCCTACAATGAGCAGTTCTTC. Its translation: CASSLVGQSYNEQFF.

In its sample, this clonotype ranks as medium-sized. V gene TRBV30 combines with J gene TRBJ1-2, with 7 bases matching TRBD1. CDR3 length: 15 residues. Germline V gene lookup returns CDR1 GTSNPN and CDR2 SVGIG (reference sequence). The J segment lost 1 base and the V segment lost 1 base, leaving 6 bases of the junction unmatched. The DNA of the CDR3 is TGTGCCTGGAGTGAGCCCGGGACAGTTAACTATGGCTACACCTTC. It encodes CAWSEPGTVNYGYTF. The variable domain in full, with the rest retrieved from reference TRBV30 and TRBJ1-2, is SQTIHQWPATLVQPVGSPLSLECTVEGTSNPNLYWYRQAAGRGLQLLFYSVGIGQISSEVPQNLSASRPQDRQFILSSKKLLLSDSGFYLCAWSEPGTVNYGYTFGSGTRLTVV.

This clonotype was detected only a few times. The CDR3 loop is CAAKGGPTDTQYF. CDR3 coding DNA: TGTGCCGCCAAGGGGGGGCCGACAGATACGCAGTATTTT. The chain couples TRBV19 to TRBJ2-3, with D perhaps matching TRBD2 (7 bases). From germline, CDR1 is LNHDA and CDR2 SQIVND (reference sequence). Trimming cost V 11 bases and J 3 bases, with 15 bases left between them. CDR3 length equals 13 residues.

In this sample, this clonotype turned up a few times. This likely came from a read error, as a far larger clone is one base away. The chain couples TRBV28 to TRBJ2-7; D gene ambiguous. The CDR3 length is 10 residues. Germline assignment: CDR1 MDHEN and CDR2 SYDVKM. V lost 3 bases and J 7 bases, leaving 4 bases between the germline ends. In DNA, the CDR3 is TGTGCCAGCAGTTTCCGGGAGCAGTACTTC. Protein: CASSFREQYF.

In its sample, this clonotype ranks as medium-sized. This chain's CDR3 is CASSAGLAGCTDTQYF. The CDR3 DNA reads as TGCGCCAGCAGCGCGGGACTAGCGGGTTGCACAGATACGCAGTATTTT. The genes are TRBV5-1 and TRBJ2-3; 12 bases map to TRBD2. The CDR3 consists of 16 residues. Germline V gene data show CDR1 as SGHRS and CDR2 as YFSETQ. J gave up 1 base and V 4 bases, and 4 bases lay outside the gene matches.

The J gene is TRBJ2-3, the V gene TRBV6-6; no definite D call. CDR1 is MNHNY, CDR2 SVGAGI, per germline (reference sequence). The CDR3 runs to 12 residues. V was cut by 5 bases and J by 5 bases, with 8 bases left in between. The CDR3 nucleotides are TGTGCCAGCAGTCCTTCTGAAGATACGCAGTATTTT. Its protein is CASSPSEDTQYF.

By share of the sample, this clonotype is medium-sized. The chain links TRBV19 to TRBJ1-1, with D hard to call. Trimming removed 5 bases from V and 2 bases from J, with 15 bases in between. CDR3 length: 15 amino acids. CDR1 and CDR2 from the germline V gene are LNHDA and SQIVND (reference sequence). The CDR3 protein is CASSPDNRPNTEAFF. The CDR3 nucleotides read TGTGCCAGTAGTCCCGACAACCGTCCCAACACTGAAGCTTTCTTT.

This clonotype rates as large. CDR3 amino acids: CASSVSGTTYEQYF. For the CDR3, the DNA is TGTGCCAGTAGTGTTAGCGGAACCACCTACGAGCAGTACTTC. This chain connects TRBV19 to TRBJ2-7; TRBD2 is a possible D gene (6 bases). This CDR3 is 14 amino acids long. The V gene's germline CDR1 is LNHDA and CDR2 SQIVND (reference sequence). V shed 5 bases and J shed 2 bases, with 13 bases lying between them.

By proportion, this clonotype is medium-sized. This sequence joins TRBV20-1 and TRBJ2-2; 12 bases align to TRBD2. With 2 bases clipped from V and 6 bases from J, the junction kept 13 bases outside the gene matches. CDR1 and CDR2 from the germline V gene are DFQATT and SNEGSKA (reference sequence). The CDR3 has 18 amino acids. Written as DNA, the CDR3 is TGCAGTGCTAGATCCACCGACGGGCTAGCGGGAGGGGCCGGGGAGCTGTTTTTT. It codes for CSARSTDGLAGGAGELFF.

V gene TRBV28 combines with J gene TRBJ2-7, with 7 bases identical to TRBD2. This CDR3 comprises 14 residues. The J segment lost 2 bases and the V segment lost 5 bases, leaving 6 bases of the junction unmatched. CDR1 MDHEN and CDR2 SYDVKM come from the germline V gene. In nucleotides, the CDR3 is TGTGCCAGCAGTCGAAGGACTAGTCCCTACGAGCAGTACTTC. Amino acid sequence: CASSRRTSPYEQYF.

In this sample, this clonotype is large. The chain couples TRBV13 to TRBJ1-1, with D unresolved. Trimming took 3 bases from V and 6 from J, leaving 11 bases between them. The V gene's germline CDR1 is PRHDT and CDR2 FYEKMQ (reference sequence). The CDR3 consists of 13 residues. As DNA, the CDR3 is TGTGCCAGCAGCTTTGTTTCGGCCGCTGAAGCTTTCTTT. Its translation: CASSFVSAAEAFF.

This clonotype is classed as medium-sized. This chain joins TRBV9 and TRBJ2-5, with 9 bases that match TRBD1. The V gene end was trimmed by 0 bases and the J gene end by 5 bases; junction bases not matched to a gene: 8. The CDR3 has 16 amino acids. Germline-derived CDR1 and CDR2 are SGDLS and YYNGEE. The CDR3 reads CASSVEGQGALETQYF. In DNA, the CDR3 is TGTGCCAGCAGCGTAGAGGGACAGGGTGCTTTGGAGACCCAGTACTTC.

This clonotype is large. This sequence joins TRBV5-5 and TRBJ2-2; the match to TRBD2 covers 10 bases. In germline, CDR1 is SGHKS, CDR2 YYEKEE (reference sequence). The CDR3 is made up of 16 amino acids. Trimming at V came to 3 bases and at J to 1 base, leaving 3 bases not matched to a gene. The CDR3 coding sequence is TGTGCCAGCAGCTCGACTAGCGGGTTGAACACCGGGGAGCTGTTTTTT. Protein: CASSSTSGLNTGELFF. Full variable domain (rest looked up from reference TRBV5-5 and TRBJ2-2): DAGVTQSPTHLIKTRGQQVTLRCSPISGHKSVSWYQQVLGQGPQFIFQYYEKEERGRGNFPDRFSARQFPNYSSELNVNALLLGDSALYLCASSSTSGLNTGELFFGEGSRLTVL.

This clonotype is termed large. V gene TRBV28 combines with J gene TRBJ2-7, with a tentative D call TRBD1 (6 bases). V was pared by 3 bases and J by 1 base, with 19 bases between. Germline V gene sequence: CDR1 MDHEN, CDR2 SYDVKM. This CDR3 is built from 17 residues. The CDR3, as DNA: TGTGCCAGCAGTTTTGATACAGGGCCTCAACGATCCTACGAGCAGTACTTC. Translating gives CASSFDTGPQRSYEQYF.

This clonotype is termed medium-sized. The chain combines TRBV28 with TRBJ1-2; D gene unclear. V was cut by 6 bases and J by 0 bases, with 17 bases left in between. The CDR3 totals 16 residues. Germline-derived CDR1 and CDR2 are MDHEN and SYDVKM. CDR3 loop: CASRSERPSANYGYTF. The CDR3 nucleotides are TGTGCCAGCAGGAGCGAGAGACCTTCCGCTAACTATGGCTACACCTTC.

This clonotype is judged large. This sequence joins TRBV7-2 and TRBJ2-1; D is unclear. CDR1 and CDR2 from the germline V gene are SGHTA and FQGNSA. Deletions cut 4 bases from V and 8 bases from J, with 6 bases between. This CDR3 has 11 amino acids. Here the CDR3 DNA reads TGTGCCAGCAGCTCCTCCCATGAGCAGTTCTTC. Protein sequence: CASSSSHEQFF.

This clonotype is medium-sized within its sample. This chain uses TRBV29-1 with TRBJ2-6; weak D call: TRBD1 (6 bases). Germline V CDR1 and CDR2: SQVTM, ANQGSEA. The V end lost 5 bases, the J end lost 2 bases, and 10 bases lay between the germline ends. The CDR3 length is 14 residues. The CDR3 nucleotides read TGCAGCGTTCCACAGGGACCTGGGGCCAACGTCCTGACTTTC. Translated, it gives CSVPQGPGANVLTF. Full variable domain (outside the CDR3, taken from reference TRBV29-1 and TRBJ2-6): SAVISQKPSRDICQRGTSLTIQCQVDSQVTMMFWYRQQPGQSLTLIATANQGSEATYESGFVIDKFPISRPNLTFSTLTVSNMSPEDSSIYLCSVPQGPGANVLTFGAGSRLTVL.

This clonotype was seen more than once but under ten times. Possible read error: a much larger clone is one base away. The rearrangement links TRBV24-1 to TRBJ2-1, with D tentatively TRBD1 or TRBD2 (5 bases each). Germline V lookup: CDR1 KGHDR, CDR2 SFDVKD. This CDR3 spans 13 amino acids. The germline V and J ends were trimmed by 5 bases and 9 bases, with 13 bases remaining between them. CDR3 in DNA: TGTGCCACCAGTGTTGGACTTGACAGTGAGCAGTTCTTC. As protein: CATSVGLDSEQFF.

This clonotype ranks as medium-sized. This likely comes from a read error, as the CDR3 has no conserved phenylalanine or tryptophan at its end. The chain combines TRBV19 with TRBJ2-1, with D possibly matching TRBD2 (6 bases). Trimming pared 0 bases from V and 5 bases from J, leaving 11 bases between. Germline loops: CDR1 LNHDA, CDR2 SQIVND (reference sequence). The CDR3 is 15 residues long. CDR3 sequence: CASSIDPGGDNEQFL. In DNA, the CDR3 is TGTGCCAGTAGTATAGATCCCGGGGGTGACAATGAGCAGTTCCTC.

Within the sample, this clonotype is large. V usage is TRBV3-1 and J usage is TRBJ2-3; 7 nucleotides line up with TRBD2. The germline CDR1 and CDR2 sequences are LGHDT and YNNKEL (reference sequence). With V trimmed by 4 bases and J by 0 bases, 7 bases remained unmatched. This CDR3 is built from 16 residues. The CDR3 nucleotides are TGTGCCAGCAGCCCCATGGCGGGGGTTAGCACAGATACGCAGTATTTT. As protein: CASSPMAGVSTDTQYF.

This clonotype is large in the sample. The chain uses TRBV20-1 and TRBJ2-1, with TRBD2 identical over 8 bases. Germline V lookup: CDR1 DFQATT, CDR2 SNEGSKA (reference sequence). The CDR3 totals 13 residues. J lost 6 bases, V lost 1 base, and 2 bases had no gene match. This chain's CDR3 is CSARVAGSNEQFF. The CDR3 DNA reads as TGCAGTGCTAGAGTAGCGGGGTCCAATGAGCAGTTCTTC.

This clonotype counts as medium-sized. A read error is possible here, since a much larger clone lies one base away. The V gene is TRBV29-1, the J gene TRBJ2-3; D not resolved. Germline V gene sequence: CDR1 SQVTM, CDR2 ANQGSEA. CDR3 length: 14 residues. V gave up 4 bases and J gave up 4 bases, with 15 bases separating them. The CDR3 nucleotides are TGCAGCGTTGTTTGGGGAACGGGTCCAGATACGCAGTATTTT. Protein: CSVVWGTGPDTQYF.

This clonotype is large. The V and J genes are TRBV28 and TRBJ2-2; D not resolved. This CDR3 is built from 14 residues. The germline V gene has CDR1 MDHEN and CDR2 SYDVKM. V lost 3 bases and J lost 6, with 11 bases in between. For the CDR3, the DNA is TGTGCCAGCAGTTTTTTGTCCGGTCCCGGGGAGCTGTTTTTT. Its protein product is CASSFLSGPGELFF.

By share, this clonotype ranks as large (0.1 to 1%). The CDR3 sequence is CASSIDGTPNTEAFF. CDR3 coding DNA: TGTGCCAGTAGTATAGACGGGACACCGAACACTGAAGCTTTCTTT. V and J are TRBV19 and TRBJ1-1; a possible D gene is TRBD1 (6 bases). Deletions cut 0 bases from V and 1 base from J, with 9 bases between. CDR1 and CDR2 from the germline V gene are LNHDA and SQIVND (reference sequence). The CDR3 consists of 15 residues.

By share, this clonotype ranks as medium-sized. The rearrangement links TRBV29-1 to TRBJ2-7, with D unclear. This CDR3 is built from 12 residues. V dropped 6 bases and J dropped 0 bases, with 9 bases sitting between them. Germline CDR1 reads SQVTM; CDR2 reads ANQGSEA. CDR3 amino acids: CSVALSSYEQYF. CDR3 nucleotides: TGCAGCGTCGCCCTAAGCTCCTACGAGCAGTACTTC.

This clonotype is classed as large. The chain uses TRBV20-1 and TRBJ2-1; D gene ambiguous. V lost 1 base and J lost 8, with 9 bases in between. The CDR3 sequence is 12 residues long. Germline-derived CDR1 and CDR2 are DFQATT and SNEGSKA (reference sequence). This chain's CDR3 is CSARGVSDEQFF. DNA of the CDR3: TGCAGTGCTAGAGGGGTTTCAGATGAGCAGTTCTTC.